These T cell receptor beta chains were read from a single sample in a study of CD8+ T cells in alopecia areata. Profiling relied on immunoSEQ multiplex PCR, and the TCRdb table lists in-frame clones only, not all of them. The table has 150,000 to 190,000 clones, 40% to 60% seen once. The sample here was CD8+ T cells sorted from blood, taken at week 0. These receptors all come from a human donor with alopecia areata. Both conserved end residues are part of each CDR3. A D gene is named only where the DNA matches it firmly. Not all rows give a size; the values are once, few, many and, for expanded clones, a class.

TRBJ1-2,few,15,TRBV23-1,TRBD1,CASSQPTGGVDGYTF,TGCGCCAGCAGTCAGCCCACAGGGGGCGTCGATGGCTACACCTTC
TRBJ2-7,NA,14,TRBV6-6,NA,CASSYGWGTYEQYF,TGTGCCAGCAGTTACGGGTGGGGTACCTACGAGCAGTACTTC
TRBJ1-2,many,16,TRBV9,TRBD1,CASSPPGTGDNYGYTF,TGTGCCAGCAGCCCTCCCGGGACAGGGGATAACTATGGCTACACCTTC
TRBJ1-5,once,13,TRBV15,TRBD1,CATRGQGNQPQHF,TGTGCCACCCGGGGACAGGGCAATCAGCCCCAGCATTTT
TRBJ2-3,NA,14,TRBV12-5,NA,CASGSGFAADTQYF,TGTGCTAGTGGCTCAGGGTTTGCCGCAGATACGCAGTATTTT
TRBJ2-7,few,15,TRBV4-3,TRBD1,CASSQGQGPSYEQYF,TGCGCCAGCAGCCAAGGACAGGGGCCTTCCTACGAGCAGTACTTC
TRBJ2-2,NA,13,TRBV6-4,NA,CASSEKNTGELFF,TGTGCCAGCAGTGAAAAAAACACCGGGGAGCTGTTTTTT
TRBJ1-5,NA,15,TRBV6-1,TRBD1,CASSMNRGQVLPQHF,TGTGCCAGCAGTATGAACAGGGGGCAGGTCCTGCCCCAGCATTTT
TRBJ2-7,NA,14,TRBV29-1,TRBD1,CSALGQGSSYEQYF,TGCAGCGCGCTGGGACAGGGTAGCTCCTACGAGCAGTACTTC
TRBJ1-5,few,10,TRBV2,NA,CASSGADQHF,TGTGCCAGCAGTGGAGCAGACCAGCATTTT
TRBJ2-1,NA,17,TRBV9,TRBD2,CASSGTSETSSYNEQFF,TGTGCCAGCAGTGGGACTAGCGAGACGAGCTCCTACAATGAGCAGTTCTTC
TRBJ2-7,few,14,TRBV4-1,NA,CASSQGRVRDEQYF,TGCGCCAGCAGCCAAGGACGGGTCCGGGACGAGCAGTACTTC
TRBJ2-5,NA,13,TRBV7-2,NA,CASTPRTQETQYF,TGTGCCAGCACCCCGCGGACCCAAGAGACCCAGTACTTC
TRBJ2-1,NA,13,TRBV5-1,TRBD2,CASSGGTSAEQFF,TGCGCCAGCAGCGGCGGGACTAGCGCTGAGCAGTTCTTC
TRBJ1-1,NA,14,TRBV29-1,NA,CSVEDGQVNTEAFF,TGCAGCGTTGAAGATGGCCAGGTCAACACTGAAGCTTTCTTT
TRBJ2-3,NA,15,TRBV6-5,TRBD1,CASSYSDRGHQAQYF,TGTGCCAGCAGTTACTCGGACAGGGGTCATCAGGCGCAGTATTTT
TRBJ2-5,once,13,TRBV2,NA,CASSSGPGETQYF,TGTGCCAGCAGTTCCGGGCCCGGAGAGACCCAGTACTTC
TRBJ2-7,NA,11,TRBV20-1,NA,CRGAEPGEQYF,TGCAGGGGAGCTGAGCCGGGCGAGCAGTACTTC
TRBJ2-3,NA,16,TRBV9,NA,CASSVAGRGSTDTQYF,TGTGCCAGCAGCGTAGCTGGCAGAGGGAGCACAGATACGCAGTATTTT
TRBJ1-5,few,14,TRBV19,TRBD1,CASSIRDRGQPQHF,TGTGCCAGTAGTATTAGGGACAGGGGGCAGCCCCAGCATTTT
TRBJ2-1,few,14,TRBV5-6,NA,CASSPAATYNEQFF,TGTGCCAGCAGCCCAGCGGCCACCTACAATGAGCAGTTCTTC
TRBJ1-2,NA,12,TRBV13,NA,CAIRRQNYGYTF,TGTGCCATCAGACGTCAGAACTATGGCTACACCTTC
TRBJ1-1,NA,12,TRBV29-1,NA,CSVVFSGHEAFF,TGCAGCGTTGTGTTCTCCGGACATGAAGCTTTCTTT
TRBJ1-2,few,15,TRBV13,NA,CASSLAQPTGYGYTF,TGTGCCAGCAGCTTAGCTCAGCCGACAGGCTATGGCTACACCTTC
TRBJ1-2,NA,16,TRBV23-1,NA,CASSHPGEGANYGYTF,TGCGCCAGCAGTCACCCGGGGGAGGGAGCTAACTATGGCTACACCTTC
TRBJ2-1,few,13,TRBV29-1,NA,CSVFLSGSNEQFF,TGCAGCGTTTTCTTGTCGGGGAGCAATGAGCAGTTCTTC
TRBJ2-3,NA,16,TRBV30,NA,CAWSVRASVSTDTQYF,TGTGCCTGGAGTGTACGGGCTAGCGTGAGCACAGATACGCAGTATTTT
TRBJ1-2,few,13,TRBV19,NA,CASRGNIFDGYTF,TGTGCCAGTAGGGGGAATATCTTCGATGGCTACACCTTC
TRBJ2-7,NA,11,TRBV7-8,NA,CASSGNREQYF,TGTGCCAGCTCCGGAAACCGAGAGCAGTACTTC
TRBJ2-7,NA,15,TRBV14,NA,CASSQEGEGTLEQYF,TGTGCCAGCAGCCAAGAAGGAGAAGGGACCCTCGAGCAGTACTTC
TRBJ2-2,NA,12,TRBV29-1,NA,CSVVGNTGELFF,TGCAGCGTTGTTGGGAACACCGGGGAGCTGTTTTTT
TRBJ2-5,NA,13,TRBV30,NA,CAWSGGAGETQYF,TGTGCCTGGAGTGGGGGGGCGGGAGAGACCCAGTACTTC
TRBJ2-1,NA,15,TRBV19,NA,CASSTLTSSYNEQFF,TGTGCCAGTAGTACCCTCACGAGCTCCTACAATGAGCAGTTCTTC
TRBJ2-7,NA,15,TRBV9,TRBD1,CASSEGQGASYEQYF,TGTGCCAGCAGCGAAGGACAGGGGGCTAGTTACGAGCAGTACTTC
TRBJ2-1,NA,15,TRBV29-1,TRBD1,CSVRPGQGPYNEQFF,TGCAGCGTCCGACCGGGACAGGGACCCTACAATGAGCAGTTCTTC
TRBJ2-2,NA,14,TRBV7-3,NA,CASRESLQAGELFF,TGTGCCAGCAGGGAAAGCTTACAGGCCGGGGAGCTGTTTTTT
TRBJ1-5,few,13,TRBV10-3,NA,CAIQWDGGEPQHF,TGTGCCATCCAATGGGACGGAGGTGAGCCCCAGCATTTT
TRBJ1-5,NA,14,TRBV19,NA,CASSIRDTNQPQHF,TGTGCCAGTAGTATCCGGGACACCAATCAGCCCCAGCATTTT
TRBJ1-1,NA,11,TRBV30,NA,CASKAGAEAFF,TGTGCCTCCAAGGCCGGGGCTGAAGCTTTCTTT
TRBJ1-1,few,17,TRBV4-3,NA,CASSQDRGRSGNTEAFF,TGCGCCAGCAGCCAAGATCGCGGCAGGTCTGGGAACACTGAAGCTTTCTTT
TRBJ1-4,NA,20,TRBV23-1,TRBD1,CASSPWTTGTGLSGDEKLFF,TGCGCCAGCAGCCCTTGGACCACCGGGACAGGGCTTTCTGGAGATGAAAAACTGTTTTTT
TRBJ2-2,NA,12,TRBV15,NA,CATGQRAGELFF,TGTGCCACGGGGCAGCGCGCCGGGGAGCTGTTTTTT
TRBJ2-7,NA,11,TRBV29-1,NA,CSVEEPNEQYF,TGCAGCGTTGAAGAACCCAACGAGCAGTACTTC
TRBJ1-5,NA,13,TRBV27,NA,CASSLTANQPQHF,TGTGCCAGCAGTTTAACAGCTAATCAGCCCCAGCATTTT
TRBJ2-7,NA,13,TRBV29-1,TRBD1,CSVLDRGNYEQYF,TGCAGCGTTTTGGACAGGGGGAACTACGAGCAGTACTTC
TRBJ2-2,NA,18,TRBV11-2,TRBD2,CASSLDPTSGRNTGELFF,TGTGCCAGCAGCTTAGATCCGACTAGCGGGAGGAACACCGGGGAGCTGTTTTTT
TRBJ1-1,few,10,TRBV29-1,NA,CSAKNTEAFF,TGCAGCGCAAAGAACACTGAAGCTTTCTTT
TRBJ2-1,NA,14,TRBV5-6,NA,CASNSLMSYNEQFF,TGTGCCAGCAATTCCCTGATGTCCTACAATGAGCAGTTCTTC
TRBJ1-5,NA,14,TRBV9,NA,CASSVHGSDEPQHF,TGTGCCAGCAGCGTCCACGGATCCGATGAACCCCAGCATTTT
TRBJ1-1,NA,11,TRBV29-1,NA,CSVAGAAEAFF,TGCAGCGTTGCCGGCGCGGCTGAAGCTTTCTTT
TRBJ1-1,NA,13,TRBV30,NA,CAWSEGDGTEAFF,TGTGCCTGGAGTGAGGGGGATGGCACTGAAGCTTTCTTT
TRBJ1-2,NA,15,TRBV11-1,TRBD1,CASSDWTGGAYGYTF,TGTGCCAGCAGCGATTGGACAGGGGGCGCCTATGGCTACACCTTC
TRBJ2-3,NA,15,TRBV30,TRBD2,CAWSGTSGGGDTQYF,TGTGCCTGGAGTGGGACTAGCGGGGGTGGGGATACGCAGTATTTT
TRBJ2-1,few,14,TRBV30,NA,CAWVSGVSYNEQFF,TGTGCCTGGGTTAGCGGAGTCTCCTACAATGAGCAGTTCTTC